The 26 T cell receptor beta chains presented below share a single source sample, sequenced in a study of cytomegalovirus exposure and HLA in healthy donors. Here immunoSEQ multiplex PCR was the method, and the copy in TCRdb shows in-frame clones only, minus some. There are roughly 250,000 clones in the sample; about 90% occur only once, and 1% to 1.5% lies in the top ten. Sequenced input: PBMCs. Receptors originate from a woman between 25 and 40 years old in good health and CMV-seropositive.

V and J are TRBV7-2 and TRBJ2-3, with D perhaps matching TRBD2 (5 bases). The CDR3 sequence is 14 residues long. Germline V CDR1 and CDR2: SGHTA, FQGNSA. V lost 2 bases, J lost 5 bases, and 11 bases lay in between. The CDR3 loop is CASSLRLAGDTQYF. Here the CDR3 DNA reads TGTGCCAGCAGCTTAAGATTGGCGGGAGATACGCAGTATTTT.

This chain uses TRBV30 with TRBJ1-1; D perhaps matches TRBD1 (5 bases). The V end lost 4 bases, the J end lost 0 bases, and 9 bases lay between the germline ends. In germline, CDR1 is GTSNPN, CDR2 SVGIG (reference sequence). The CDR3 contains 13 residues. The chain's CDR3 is CAWKGQMNTEAFF. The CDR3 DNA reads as TGTGCCTGGAAAGGACAAATGAACACTGAAGCTTTCTTT.

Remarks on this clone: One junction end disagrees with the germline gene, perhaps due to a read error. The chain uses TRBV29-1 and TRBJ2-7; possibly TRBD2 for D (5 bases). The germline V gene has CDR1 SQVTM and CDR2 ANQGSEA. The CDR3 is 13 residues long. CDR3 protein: CSVEAVPRGEQYF. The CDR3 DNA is TGCAGCGTAGAAGCGGTACCCAGAGGCGAGCAGTACTTC.

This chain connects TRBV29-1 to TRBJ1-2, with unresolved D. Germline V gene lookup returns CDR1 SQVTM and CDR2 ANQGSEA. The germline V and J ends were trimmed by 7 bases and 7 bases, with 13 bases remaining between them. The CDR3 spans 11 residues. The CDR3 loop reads CSGWAPPGYTF. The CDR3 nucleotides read TGCAGCGGATGGGCCCCTCCTGGCTACACCTTC.

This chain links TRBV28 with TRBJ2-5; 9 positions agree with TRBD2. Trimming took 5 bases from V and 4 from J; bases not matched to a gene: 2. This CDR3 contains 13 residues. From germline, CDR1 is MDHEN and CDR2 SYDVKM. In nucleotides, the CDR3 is TGTGCCAGCAGTGCTAGCGGGATAGAGACCCAGTACTTC. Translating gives CASSASGIETQYF.

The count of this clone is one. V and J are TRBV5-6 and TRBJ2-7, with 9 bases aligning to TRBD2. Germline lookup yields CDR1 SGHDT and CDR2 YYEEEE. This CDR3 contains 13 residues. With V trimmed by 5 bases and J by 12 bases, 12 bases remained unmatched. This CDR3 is CASSRAGGSSPYF. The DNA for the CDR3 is TGTGCCAGCAGTCGAGCGGGAGGTAGTTCGCCGTACTTC. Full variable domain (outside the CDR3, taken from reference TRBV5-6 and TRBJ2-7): DAGVTQSPTHLIKTRGQQVTLRCSPKSGHDTVSWYQQALGQGPQFIFQYYEEEERQRGNFPDRFSGHQFPNYSSELNVNALLLGDSALYLCASSRAGGSSPYFGPGTRLTVT.

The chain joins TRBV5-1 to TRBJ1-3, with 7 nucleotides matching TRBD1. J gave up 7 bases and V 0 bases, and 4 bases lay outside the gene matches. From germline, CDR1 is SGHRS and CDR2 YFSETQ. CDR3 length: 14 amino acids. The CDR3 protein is CASSLGQGANTIYF. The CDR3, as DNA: TGCGCCAGCAGCTTGGGACAGGGAGCCAACACCATATATTTT.

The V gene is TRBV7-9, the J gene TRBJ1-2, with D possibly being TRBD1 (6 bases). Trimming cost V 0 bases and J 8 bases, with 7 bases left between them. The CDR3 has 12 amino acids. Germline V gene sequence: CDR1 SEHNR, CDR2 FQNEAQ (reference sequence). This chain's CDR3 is CASSLAQGGYTF. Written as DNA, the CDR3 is TGTGCCAGCAGCTTAGCACAGGGAGGCTACACCTTC.

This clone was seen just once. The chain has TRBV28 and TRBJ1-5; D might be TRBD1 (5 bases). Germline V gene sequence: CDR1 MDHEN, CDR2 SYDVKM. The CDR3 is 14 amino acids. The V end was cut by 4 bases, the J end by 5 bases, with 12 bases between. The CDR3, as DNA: TGTGCCAGCAGTTGGGAGGGGTGGGATCAGCCCCAGCATTTT. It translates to CASSWEGWDQPQHF. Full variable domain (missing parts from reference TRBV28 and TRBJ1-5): DVKVTQSSRYLVKRTGEKVFLECVQDMDHENMFWYRQDPGLGLRLIYFSYDVKMKEKGDIPEGYSVSREKKERFSLILESASTNQTSMYLCASSWEGWDQPQHFGDGTRLSIL.

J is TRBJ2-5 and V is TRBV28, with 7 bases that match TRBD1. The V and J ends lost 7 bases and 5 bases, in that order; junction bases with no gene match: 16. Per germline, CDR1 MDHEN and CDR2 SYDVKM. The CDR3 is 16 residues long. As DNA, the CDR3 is TGTGCCAGCACCCAAAGGGCACAGGGGTCGTGGGAGACCCAGTACTTC. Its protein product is CASTQRAQGSWETQYF.

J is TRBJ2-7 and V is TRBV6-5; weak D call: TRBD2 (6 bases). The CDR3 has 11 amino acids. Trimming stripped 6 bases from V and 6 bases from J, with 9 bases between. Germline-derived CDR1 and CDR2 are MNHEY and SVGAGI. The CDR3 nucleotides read TGTGCCAGCAGCCGGGGGATCGAGCAGTACTTC. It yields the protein CASSRGIEQYF.

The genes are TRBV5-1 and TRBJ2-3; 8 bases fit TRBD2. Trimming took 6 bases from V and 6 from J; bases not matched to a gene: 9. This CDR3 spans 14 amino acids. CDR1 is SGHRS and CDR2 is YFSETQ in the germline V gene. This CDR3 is CASTLAGPEDTQYF. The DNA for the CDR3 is TGCGCCAGCACCTTAGCGGGACCGGAGGATACGCAGTATTTT.

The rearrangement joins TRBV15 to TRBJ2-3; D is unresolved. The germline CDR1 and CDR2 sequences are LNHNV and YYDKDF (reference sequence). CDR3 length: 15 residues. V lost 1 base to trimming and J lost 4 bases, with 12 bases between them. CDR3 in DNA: TGTGCCACCAGCAGAGCCACCGGTGGTGCAGATACGCAGTATTTT. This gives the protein CATSRATGGADTQYF. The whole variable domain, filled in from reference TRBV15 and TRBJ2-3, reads DAMVIQNPRYQVTQFGKPVTLSCSQTLNHNVMYWYQQKSSQAPKLLFHYYDKDFNNEADTPDNFQSRRPNTSFCFLDIRSPGLGDTAMYLCATSRATGGADTQYFGPGTRLTVL.

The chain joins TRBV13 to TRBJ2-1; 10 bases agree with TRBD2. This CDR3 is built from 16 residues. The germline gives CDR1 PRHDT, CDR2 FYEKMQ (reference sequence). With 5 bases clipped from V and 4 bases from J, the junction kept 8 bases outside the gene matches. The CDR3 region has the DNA TGTGCCAGCAGCCCCAGCAGACTAGCGGGTTACAATGAGCAGTTCTTC. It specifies CASSPSRLAGYNEQFF.

CDR3 in DNA: TGCGCCAGCAGCTTGGTTGGTGGAGGGGGCTCTGGTGAGCAGTTCTTC. Protein product: CASSLVGGGGSGEQFF. The J gene is TRBJ2-1, the V gene TRBV5-1, with D tentatively TRBD1 (7 bases). With 0 bases removed from V and 9 bases from J, the gap between germline ends came to 19 bases. Germline CDR1 is SGHRS and CDR2 is YFSETQ. The CDR3 runs to 16 residues. The whole variable domain, remainder taken from reference TRBV5-1 and TRBJ2-1, is KAGVTQTPRYLIKTRGQQVTLSCSPISGHRSVSWYQQTPGQGLQFLFEYFSETQRNKGNFPGRFSGRQFSNSRSEMNVSTLELGDSALYLCASSLVGGGGSGEQFFGPGTRLTVL.

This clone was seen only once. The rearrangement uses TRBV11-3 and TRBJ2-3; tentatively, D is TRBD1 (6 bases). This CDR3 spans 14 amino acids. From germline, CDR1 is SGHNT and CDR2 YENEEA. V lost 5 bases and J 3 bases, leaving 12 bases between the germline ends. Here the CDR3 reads CASSRDKTTDTQYF. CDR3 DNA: TGTGCCAGCAGCCGGGACAAGACGACAGATACGCAGTATTTT.

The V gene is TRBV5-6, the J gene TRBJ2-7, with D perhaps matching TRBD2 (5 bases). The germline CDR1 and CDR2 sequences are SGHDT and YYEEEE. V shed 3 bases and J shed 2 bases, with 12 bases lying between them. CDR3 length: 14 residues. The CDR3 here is CASSSGLIAYEQYF. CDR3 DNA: TGTGCCAGCAGCTCCGGACTGATAGCCTACGAGCAGTACTTC.

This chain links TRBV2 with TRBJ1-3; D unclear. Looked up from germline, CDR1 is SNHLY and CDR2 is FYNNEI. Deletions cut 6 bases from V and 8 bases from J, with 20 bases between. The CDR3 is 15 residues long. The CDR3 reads CASSDGLTAGDTIYF. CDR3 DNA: TGTGCCAGCAGCGATGGGTTGACCGCCGGGGACACCATATATTTT. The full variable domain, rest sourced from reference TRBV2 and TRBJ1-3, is EPEVTQTPSHQVTQMGQEVILRCVPISNHLYFYWYRQILGQKVEFLVSFYNNEISEKSEIFDDQFSVERPDGSNFTLKIRSTKLEDSAMYFCASSDGLTAGDTIYFGEGSWLTVV.

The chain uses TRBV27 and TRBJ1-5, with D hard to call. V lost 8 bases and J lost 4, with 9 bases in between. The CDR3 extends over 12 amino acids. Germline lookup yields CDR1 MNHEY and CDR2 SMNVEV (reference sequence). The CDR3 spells CASAEQNQPQHF. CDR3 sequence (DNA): TGTGCCAGCGCGGAGCAGAATCAGCCCCAGCATTTT.

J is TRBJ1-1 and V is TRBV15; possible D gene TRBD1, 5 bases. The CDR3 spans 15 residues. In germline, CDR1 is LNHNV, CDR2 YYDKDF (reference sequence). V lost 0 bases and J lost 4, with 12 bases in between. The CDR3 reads CATSRDLGEATEAFF. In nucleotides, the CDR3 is TGTGCCACCAGCAGAGATTTGGGGGAGGCCACTGAAGCTTTCTTT.

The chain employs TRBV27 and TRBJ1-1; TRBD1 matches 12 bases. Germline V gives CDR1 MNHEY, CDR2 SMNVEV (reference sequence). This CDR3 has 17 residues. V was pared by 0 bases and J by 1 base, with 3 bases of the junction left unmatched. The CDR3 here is CASSLSGQGAGNTEAFF. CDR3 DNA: TGTGCCAGCAGTTTATCGGGACAGGGGGCTGGGAACACTGAAGCTTTCTTT.

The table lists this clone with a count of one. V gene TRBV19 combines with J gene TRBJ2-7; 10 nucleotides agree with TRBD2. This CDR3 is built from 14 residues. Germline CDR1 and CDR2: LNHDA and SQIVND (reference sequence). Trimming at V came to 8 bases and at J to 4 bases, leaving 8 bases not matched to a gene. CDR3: CASSSLAGLYEQYF. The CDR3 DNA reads TGTGCCAGTTCTTCACTAGCGGGACTTTACGAGCAGTACTTC.

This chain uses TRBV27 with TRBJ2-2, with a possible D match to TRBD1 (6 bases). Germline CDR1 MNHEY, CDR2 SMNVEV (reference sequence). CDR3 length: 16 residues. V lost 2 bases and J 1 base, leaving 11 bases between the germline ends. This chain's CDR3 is CASSLAGAQNTGELFF. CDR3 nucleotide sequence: TGTGCCAGCAGTTTAGCAGGGGCTCAGAACACCGGGGAGCTGTTTTTT.

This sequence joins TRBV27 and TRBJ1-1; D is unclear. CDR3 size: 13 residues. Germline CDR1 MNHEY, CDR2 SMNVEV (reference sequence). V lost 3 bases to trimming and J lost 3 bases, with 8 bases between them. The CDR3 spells CASSFAGYTEAFF. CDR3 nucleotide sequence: TGTGCCAGCAGTTTTGCAGGTTACACTGAAGCTTTCTTT.

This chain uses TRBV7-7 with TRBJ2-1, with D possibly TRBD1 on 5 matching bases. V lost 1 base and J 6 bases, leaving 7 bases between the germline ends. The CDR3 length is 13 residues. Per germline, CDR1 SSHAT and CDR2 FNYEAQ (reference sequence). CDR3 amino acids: CASSLGTGNEQFF. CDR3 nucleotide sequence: TGTGCCAGCAGCTTAGGAACAGGCAATGAGCAGTTCTTC. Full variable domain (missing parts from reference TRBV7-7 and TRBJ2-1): GAGVSQSPRYKVTKRGQDVTLRCDPISSHATLYWYQQALGQGPEFLTYFNYEAQPDKSGLPSDRFSAERPEGSISTLTIQRTEQRDSAMYRCASSLGTGNEQFFGPGTRLTVL.

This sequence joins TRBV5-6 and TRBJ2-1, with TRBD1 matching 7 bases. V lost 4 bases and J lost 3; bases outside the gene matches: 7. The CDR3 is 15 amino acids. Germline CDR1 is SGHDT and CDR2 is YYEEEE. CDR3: CASSPLGQVYNEQFF. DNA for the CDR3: TGTGCCAGCAGCCCACTCGGACAGGTCTACAATGAGCAGTTCTTC.